This entry lists 11 T cell receptor beta chains sequenced from one sample in a study of breast tumors, draining lymph nodes, adjacent tissues (dated by TCRdb to 2016 to 2018). Libraries were constructed by multiplex PCR. This sample was sequenced with an Illumina HiSeq 2000. TCRdb cleaned the public reads at Q25 with fastp, built clones with MiXCR and kept in-frame beta chains. Identical CDR3 protein sequences are pooled into one entry, listed with their most common genes and DNA. This sample lists 66,000 or so distinct CDR3 sequences; 43% were detected once. The biggest ten clones account for roughly 9.1% of the sample. Sequencing input: breast tumor tissue. The receptor set was obtained from a female donor with breast cancer. Some clones in this sample may be carry-over from other donors' samples.

This clonotype was seen more than once but under ten times. It may be a read error: a sequence one base away is much more abundant. V and J are TRBV6-2 or TRBV6-3 and TRBJ2-1; TRBD2 aligns across 10 bases. Germline lookup yields CDR1 MNHEY and CDR2 SVGEGT. The CDR3 is 17 residues long. After removal of 5 bases from V and 2 bases from J, the junction contained 9 bases not matched to a gene. Here the CDR3 DNA reads TGTGCCAGCAGTCGGGCTAGCGGGGGACATCCCTACAATGAGCAGTTCTTC. Protein product: CASSRASGGHPYNEQFF.

This clonotype was recorded many times. The gene calls are TRBV7-2 and TRBJ2-1, with D maybe TRBD2 (5 bases). Germline-derived CDR1 and CDR2 are SGHTA and FQGNSA. V lost 1 base and J 3 bases, leaving 10 bases between the germline ends. There are 15 residues in the CDR3. CDR3 nucleotide sequence: TGTGCCAGCAGCTTAGTCGAGGGATTCTACAATGAGCAGTTCTTC. As protein: CASSLVEGFYNEQFF.

On this clonotype: Since a much larger clone is just one base distant, this may be a read error. V and J are TRBV28 and TRBJ2-3, with 7 bases lining up with TRBD2. The CDR3 consists of 17 residues. CDR1 and CDR2 (germline): MDHEN, SYDVKM. The CDR3 sequence is CASSFSASSGDTDTRYF. The CDR3, as DNA: TGTGCCAGCAGTTTCTCCGCGTCTAGCGGAGACACAGATACGCGGTATTTT.

This clonotype showed up many times. A much larger clone differs from this one at a single base, so this may be a read error. The chain has TRBV5-6 and TRBJ1-2, with a weak D call TRBD1 (6 bases). Trimming removed 0 bases from V and 1 base from J, with 13 bases in between. This CDR3 region has 16 residues. Germline CDR1 is SGHDT and CDR2 is YYEEEE. CDR3 DNA: TGTGCCAGCAGCTTGGCAGGGGCGCCCAATAACTATGGCTACACCTTC. Translation: CASSLAGAPNNYGYTF.

The sample holds many counts of this clonotype. This may be a read error: a much more frequent sequence differs by one nucleotide. The chain recombines TRBV20-1 with TRBJ2-7, with D perhaps being TRBD1 or TRBD2 (5 bases each). This CDR3 has 11 residues. CDR1 is DFQATT and CDR2 is SNEGSKA in the germline V gene (reference sequence). This CDR3 is CSARGRDEQSF. For the CDR3, the DNA is TGCAGTGCTAGGGGACGGGACGAGCAGTCCTTC.

This clonotype was recorded many times. Possible read error: a much larger clone is one base away. The chain is built from TRBV6-2 or TRBV6-3 and TRBJ1-6; D not certain. Germline V gene lookup returns CDR1 MNHEY and CDR2 SVGEGT. This CDR3 is built from 15 residues. Trimming stripped 5 bases from V and 4 bases from J, with 12 bases between. Here the CDR3 reads CASSPTTTYNSPLHF. CDR3 in DNA: TGTGCCAGCAGTCCCACCACTACGTATAATTCACCCCTCCACTTT.

The chain combines TRBV5-6 with TRBJ2-5, with 8 bases matching TRBD1. Looked up from germline, CDR1 is SGHDT and CDR2 is YYEEEE. V was pared by 4 bases and J by 8 bases, with 7 bases of the junction left unmatched. CDR3 size: 13 residues. The CDR3 bases are TGTGCCAGCAGCCATGGGACAGGTCTAACCCAGTACTTC. Translation gives CASSHGTGLTQYF.

Only a few counts were recorded for this clonotype. J is TRBJ2-6 and V is TRBV20-1; TRBD1 might be the D (5 bases). This CDR3 is built from 13 residues. Trimming took 1 base from V and 4 from J, leaving 5 bases between them. In germline, CDR1 is DFQATT, CDR2 SNEGSKA (reference sequence). The CDR3 is CSARGTGANVLTF. CDR3 sequence (DNA): TGCAGTGCTAGAGGGACAGGGGCCAACGTCCTGACTTTC.

Points on this clonotype: One end of the junction varies from germline; a read error may be responsible. The J gene is TRBJ2-7, the V gene TRBV6-2 or TRBV6-3, with 8 nucleotides matching TRBD1. The CDR3 sequence is 16 residues long. Germline CDR1 reads MNHEY; CDR2 reads SVGEGT. The CDR3 loop reads CASSHSVTGGDYEQYF. CDR3 nucleotides: TGTGCCAGCAGTCACTCGGTAACAGGGGGTGACTACGAGCAGTACTTC.

This clonotype was counted ten times or more. The chain is built from TRBV7-3 and TRBJ2-3, with 8 positions matching TRBD1. The J segment lost 7 bases and the V segment lost 5 bases, leaving 8 bases of the junction unmatched. Germline CDR1 SGHTA, CDR2 FQGTGA. There are 14 residues in the CDR3. The CDR3 DNA is TGTGCCAGCAGCCAGGGGCAGGGGGCGAATACGCAGTATTTT. Protein: CASSQGQGANTQYF.

This clonotype was picked up many times. CDR3 DNA: TGTGCCAGTACCGGTAACAGGGACCAAGATCAGCCCCAGCATTTT. It yields the protein CASTGNRDQDQPQHF. The V gene is TRBV10-3, the J gene TRBJ1-5, with TRBD1 as a possible D gene (6 bases). Trimming shortened V by 10 bases and J by 5 bases, and 21 bases separated the two germline ends. The CDR3 runs 15 residues. CDR1 is ENHRY, CDR2 SYGVKD, per germline.